The 12 T cell receptor beta chains given below trace back to one sample, sequenced in a study of T cells in Graves' hyperthyroidism and ophthalmopathy. TCR beta CDR3 sequences were amplified from RNA transcripts. Using the HTBI primer set, a first-round RT-PCR was run on the TCR CDR3. TCRdb independently ran MiXCR on the multiplex PCR reads; one entry per CDR3 protein. The sample gives some 380,000 distinct CDR3 sequences, about 13% of which show up once; around 20% is in the top ten. Specimen: blood. These receptors all come from a man aged 25-45 years with Graves' hyperthyroidism that later progressed to Graves' ophthalmopathy.

This clonotype was detected ten times or more. The DNA of the CDR3 is TGTGCCTGGACCAGAGTTAACTATGGCTACACCTTC. Translating gives CAWTRVNYGYTF. V usage is TRBV30 and J usage is TRBJ1-2; D not certain. The CDR3 covers 12 residues. Germline CDR1 GTSNPN, CDR2 SVGIG (reference sequence). V lost 4 bases, J lost 1 base, and 7 bases lay in between. Filled out from reference TRBV30 and TRBJ1-2, the complete variable domain reads SQTIHQWPATLVQPVGSPLSLECTVEGTSNPNLYWYRQAAGRGLQLLFYSVGIGQISSEVPQNLSASRPQDRQFILSSKKLLLSDSGFYLCAWTRVNYGYTFGSGTRLTVV.

This clonotype was picked up many times. The chain is built from TRBV6-1 and TRBJ2-1; D gene uncertain. Trimming shortened V by 6 bases and J by 4 bases, and 16 bases separated the two germline ends. The germline CDR1 and CDR2 sequences are MNHNS and SASEGT. The CDR3 totals 15 residues. In nucleotides, the CDR3 is TGTGCCAGCAGGATCGGGCCTATTAGGTACAATGAGCAGTTCTTC. Encoded protein: CASRIGPIRYNEQFF.

This clonotype has ten or more counts. The chain has TRBV7-6 and TRBJ2-7; 8 nucleotides line up with TRBD1. After removal of 1 base from V and 3 bases from J, the junction contained 5 bases not matched to a gene. The V gene's germline CDR1 is SGHVS and CDR2 FNYEAQ. This CDR3 comprises 15 residues. Here the CDR3 reads CASSLGQGPLYEQYF. In DNA, the CDR3 is TGTGCCAGCAGCTTAGGACAGGGGCCCCTCTACGAGCAGTACTTC.

V usage is TRBV28 and J usage is TRBJ1-5, with D perhaps TRBD1 (5 bases). V dropped 4 bases and J dropped 0 bases, with 13 bases sitting between them. The CDR3 covers 16 residues. Germline V lookup: CDR1 MDHEN, CDR2 SYDVKM. The CDR3 spells CASSSTWGDSNQPQHF. In DNA, the CDR3 is TGTGCCAGCAGTTCCACCTGGGGGGATAGCAATCAGCCCCAGCATTTT.

At least ten counts were recorded for this clonotype. The rearrangement joins TRBV5-6 to TRBJ1-6; D is unclear. V lost 1 base and J 7 bases, leaving 3 bases between the germline ends. CDR1 is SGHDT, CDR2 YYEEEE, per germline. The CDR3 contains 12 residues. CDR3 sequence reads: CASSLKNSPLHF. CDR3 nucleotide sequence: TGTGCCAGCAGCTTGAAGAATTCACCCCTCCACTTT.

V gene TRBV27 combines with J gene TRBJ2-5; D may be TRBD1 or TRBD2 (7 bases each). The CDR3 loop spans 16 amino acids. Per the germline V gene, CDR1 is MNHEY and CDR2 is SMNVEV (reference sequence). The germline V and J ends were trimmed by 6 bases and 7 bases, with 24 bases remaining between them. CDR3 nucleotides: TGTGCCAGCAGCCGAGGGGGAGGGACAGCGATGGGGACCCAGTACTTC. Encoded protein: CASSRGGGTAMGTQYF.

Many counts were recorded for this clonotype. The chain has TRBV12-3 or TRBV12-4 and TRBJ1-6; D is unresolved. CDR3 size: 13 residues. V dropped 7 bases and J dropped 8 bases, with 12 bases sitting between them. CDR3 sequence (DNA): TGTGCCAGCACCTTAGAGGCGGATTCACCCCTCCACTTT. Translated, it gives CASTLEADSPLHF.

This clonotype was recorded at least ten times. This sequence joins TRBV6-1 and TRBJ1-1; no firm D call. This CDR3 is built from 15 residues. Trimming pared 6 bases from V and 0 bases from J, leaving 14 bases between. CDR1 and CDR2 (germline): MNHNS, SASEGT. The CDR3, as DNA: TGTGCCAGCAGAAGCCCTGGAGGGCTGAACACTGAAGCTTTCTTT. Translation gives CASRSPGGLNTEAFF.

This clonotype was counted at least ten times. The rearrangement uses TRBV28 and TRBJ2-3; the match to TRBD2 covers 11 bases. CDR3 length equals 16 residues. Per the germline V gene, CDR1 is MDHEN and CDR2 is SYDVKM. After removal of 6 bases from V and 2 bases from J, the junction contained 7 bases not matched to a gene. DNA for the CDR3: TGTGCCAGCAGAAGGCCACTAGCGGGGGACACAGATACGCAGTATTTT. Translation: CASRRPLAGDTDTQYF. Combining the CDR3 with reference TRBV28 and TRBJ2-3 gives the whole variable domain DVKVTQSSRYLVKRTGEKVFLECVQDMDHENMFWYRQDPGLGLRLIYFSYDVKMKEKGDIPEGYSVSREKKERFSLILESASTNQTSMYLCASRRPLAGDTDTQYFGPGTRLTVL.

This clonotype has a count of ten or more. V and J are TRBV29-1 and TRBJ1-5; D is unresolved. Germline CDR1 is SQVTM and CDR2 is ANQGSEA. V lost 4 bases and J lost 0, with 10 bases in between. The CDR3 is made up of 14 amino acids. The DNA for the CDR3 is TGCAGCGTTGCCCTCTCTTATAGCAATCAGCCCCAGCATTTT. This gives the protein CSVALSYSNQPQHF.

This clonotype was seen ten or more times. The rearrangement uses TRBV27 and TRBJ2-1; D might be TRBD2 (5 bases). This CDR3 contains 12 residues. Germline V gives CDR1 MNHEY, CDR2 SMNVEV (reference sequence). The V end was cut by 5 bases, the J end by 6 bases, with 8 bases between. This CDR3 reads CASSREGNEQFF. CDR3 coding DNA: TGTGCCAGCAGTCGAGAGGGCAATGAGCAGTTCTTC.

This clonotype has ten or more counts. V and J are TRBV11-2 and TRBJ2-5; TRBD1 might be the D (5 bases). V was shortened by 6 bases and J by 1 base, with 15 bases between the two germline ends. Germline loops: CDR1 SGHAT, CDR2 FQNNGV. The CDR3 is 15 residues long. In nucleotides, the CDR3 is TGTGCCAGCAGTCAAGGGGCGCATCTCCAAGAGACCCAGTACTTC. Translation gives CASSQGAHLQETQYF.